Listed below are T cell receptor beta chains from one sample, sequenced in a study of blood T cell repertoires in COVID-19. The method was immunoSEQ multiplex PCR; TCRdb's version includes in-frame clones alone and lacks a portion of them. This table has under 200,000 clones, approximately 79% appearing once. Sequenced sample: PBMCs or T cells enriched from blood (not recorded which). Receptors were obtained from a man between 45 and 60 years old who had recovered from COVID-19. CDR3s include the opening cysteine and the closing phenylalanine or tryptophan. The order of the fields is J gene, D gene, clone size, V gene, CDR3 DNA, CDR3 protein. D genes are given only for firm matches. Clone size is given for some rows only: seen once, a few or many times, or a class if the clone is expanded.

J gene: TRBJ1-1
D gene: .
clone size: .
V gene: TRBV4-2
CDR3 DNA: TGTGCCAGCAGCCAAGATATGGGGAGCACTGAAGCTTTCTTT
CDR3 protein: CASSQDMGSTEAFF

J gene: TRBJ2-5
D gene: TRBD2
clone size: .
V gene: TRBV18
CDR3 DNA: TGTGCCAGCTCACCACGGAGCGGGGGGGCCGAAGAGACCCAGTACTTC
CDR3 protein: CASSPRSGGAEETQYF

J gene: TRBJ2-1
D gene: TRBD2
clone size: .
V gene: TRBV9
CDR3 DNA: TGTGCCAGCAGCGTAGGGCAGCCCCTACTAGCGGGGGGGGCCTACAATGAGCAGTTCTTC
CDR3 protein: CASSVGQPLLAGGAYNEQFF

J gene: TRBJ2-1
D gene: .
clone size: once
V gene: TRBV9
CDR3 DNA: TGTGCCAGCAGCGTAGGTCAGGGTTCATACAATGAGCAGTTCTTC
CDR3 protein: CASSVGQGSYNEQFF

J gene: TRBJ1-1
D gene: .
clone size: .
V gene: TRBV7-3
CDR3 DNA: TGTGCCAGCAGCCCCCAAACGACAAGGAACACTGAAGCTTTCTTT
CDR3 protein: CASSPQTTRNTEAFF

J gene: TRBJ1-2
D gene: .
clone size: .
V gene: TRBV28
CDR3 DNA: TGTGCCAGCAGCGGGACACCGGATAACTATGGCTACACCTTC
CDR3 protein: CASSGTPDNYGYTF

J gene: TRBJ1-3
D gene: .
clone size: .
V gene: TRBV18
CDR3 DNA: TGTGCCAGCTCACCGTTGACAAGGTCTGGAAACACCATATATTTT
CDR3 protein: CASSPLTRSGNTIYF

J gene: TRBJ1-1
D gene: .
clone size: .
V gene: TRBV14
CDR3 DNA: TGTGCCAGCAGCCTGGTGACAGGAATGTCGGTAGCTTTCTTT
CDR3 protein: CASSLVTGMSVAFF

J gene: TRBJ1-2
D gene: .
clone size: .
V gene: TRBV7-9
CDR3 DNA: TGTGCCAGCAGCTTATCAGGAGGGGCCGATGGCTACACCTTC
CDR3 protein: CASSLSGGADGYTF

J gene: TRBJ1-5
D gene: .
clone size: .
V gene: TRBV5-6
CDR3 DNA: TGTGCCAGCAGCTTGGGGTTCAGGGTAGGGCAGCCCCAGCATTTT
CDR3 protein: CASSLGFRVGQPQHF

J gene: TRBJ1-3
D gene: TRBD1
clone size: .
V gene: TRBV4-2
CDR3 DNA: TGTGCCAGCAGCCAGAGGGACAGGGGGTCTGGAAACACCATATATTTT
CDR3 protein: CASSQRDRGSGNTIYF

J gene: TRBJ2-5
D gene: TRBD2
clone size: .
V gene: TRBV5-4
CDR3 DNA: TGTGCCAGCAGCTTGGATGCTAGCGGGTTCCAAGAGACCCAGTACTTC
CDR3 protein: CASSLDASGFQETQYF

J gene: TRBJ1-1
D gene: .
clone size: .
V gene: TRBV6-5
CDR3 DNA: TGTGCCAGCAGTTACTCTGGACAGTTAAACACTGAAGCTTTCTTT
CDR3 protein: CASSYSGQLNTEAFF

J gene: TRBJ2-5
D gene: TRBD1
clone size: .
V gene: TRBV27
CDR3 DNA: TGTGCCAGCAGTTTGGGTACAGGGGTCGAAGGGACCCAGTACTTC
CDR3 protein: CASSLGTGVEGTQYF

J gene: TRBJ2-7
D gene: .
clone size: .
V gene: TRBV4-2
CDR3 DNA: TGTGCCAGCAGCCAAGTCCCCCCGGGGCGCGGGGGCCGGATAGAGCAGTACTTC
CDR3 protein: CASSQVPPGRGGRIEQYF

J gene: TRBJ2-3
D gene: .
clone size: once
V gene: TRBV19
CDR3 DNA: TGTGCCAGTAGTATACAACTAACTAGCACAGATACGCAGTATTTT
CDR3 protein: CASSIQLTSTDTQYF

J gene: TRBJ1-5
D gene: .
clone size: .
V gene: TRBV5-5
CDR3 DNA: TGTGCCAGCAGCTTGTTTGAACAGCGCAATCAGCCCCAGCATTTT
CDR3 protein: CASSLFEQRNQPQHF

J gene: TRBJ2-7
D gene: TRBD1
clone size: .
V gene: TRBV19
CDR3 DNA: TGTGCCAGTAGTATGCCGGGACAGGGGACCTACGAGCAGTACTTC
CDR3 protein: CASSMPGQGTYEQYF

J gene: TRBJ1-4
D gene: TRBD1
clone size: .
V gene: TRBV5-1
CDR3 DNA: TGCGCCAGCAGCTTGGGCCATACAGGGGCGATTAATGAAAAACTGTTTTTT
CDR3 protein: CASSLGHTGAINEKLFF

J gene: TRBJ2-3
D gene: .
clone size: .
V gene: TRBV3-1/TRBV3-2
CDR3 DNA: TGTGCCAGCAGCCAACCTACGTTCCAGGCAGATACGCAGTATTTT
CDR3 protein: CASSQPTFQADTQYF

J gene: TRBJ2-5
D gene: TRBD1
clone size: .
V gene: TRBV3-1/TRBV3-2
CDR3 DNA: TGTGCCAGCAGCCTCCGCGGGTTGACAGGGAAAGGAGAGACCCAGTACTTC
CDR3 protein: CASSLRGLTGKGETQYF

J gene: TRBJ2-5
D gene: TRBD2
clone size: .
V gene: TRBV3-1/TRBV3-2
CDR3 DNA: TGTGCCAGCAGCCATCAGACTAGCGGGGACTATCAAGAGACCCAGTACTTC
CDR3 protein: CASSHQTSGDYQETQYF

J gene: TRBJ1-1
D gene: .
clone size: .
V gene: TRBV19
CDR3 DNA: TGTGCCAGTAGTACCCCCCCGCGGCGGACTGAAGCTTTCTTT
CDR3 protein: CASSTPPRRTEAFF

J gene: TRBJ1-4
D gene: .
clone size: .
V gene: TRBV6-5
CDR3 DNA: TGTGCCAGCAGTACCGCGGCAACTAATGAAAAACTGTTTTTT
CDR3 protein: CASSTAATNEKLFF

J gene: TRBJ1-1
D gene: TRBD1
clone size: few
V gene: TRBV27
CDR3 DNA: TGTGCCAGCGGGGACAGGGGGAACACTGAAGCTTTCTTT
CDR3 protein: CASGDRGNTEAFF

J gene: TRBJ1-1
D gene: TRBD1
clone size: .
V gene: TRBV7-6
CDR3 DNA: TGTGCCAGCAGCTTGAACAGGGGCTCTGAAGCTTTCTTT
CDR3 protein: CASSLNRGSEAFF

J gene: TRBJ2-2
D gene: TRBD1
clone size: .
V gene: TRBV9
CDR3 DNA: TGTGCCAGCAGCAGACAGGGGCCACCAACCGGGGAGCTGTTTTTT
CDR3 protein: CASSRQGPPTGELFF